This T cell receptor beta chain originates from a study of blood T cell repertoires in COVID-19. For the study at large: Sources were T cells, B-cell-depleted T cells, or PBMCs; the material itself was cDNA or gDNA.

Method: immunoSEQ multiplex PCR; TCRdb's copy keeps in-frame clones and lacks some. The sample includes approximately 60,000 clones, around three quarters of them seen just once. Material: peripheral blood. The receptor comes from a human donor in a cohort sampled during active COVID-19.

As DNA, the CDR3 is TGTGCCAGCAGGAGACAGCTTCTCAAAGAGACCCAGTACTTC. Translation gives CASRRQLLKETQYF. This chain uses TRBV6-5 with TRBJ2-5; D might be TRBD1 (5 bases). Trimming removed 6 bases at V and 3 bases at J, with 14 bases between. This CDR3 has 14 residues. Germline values: CDR1 MNHEY, CDR2 SVGAGI.